This TCR beta chain was identified in a study of T cell responses to AZD1222 COVID-19 vaccine. Trimming stripped 2 bases from V and 1 base from J, with 18 bases between. Looked up from germline, CDR1 is SGHTA and CDR2 is FQGNSA. The CDR3 consists of 18 residues. Data came from immunoSEQ multiplex PCR; TCRdb stores just in-frame clones and leaves some out. The sample holds under 150,000 clones, around 90% seen once. About this clone: The target antigen is unknown.

Findings and limits, study-wide: The study reported that nearly half of spike-specific TCRs target unmutated variant regions. Clonal diversity was possibly underestimated, and the donors were mostly white British, with more females.

V usage is TRBV7-2 and J usage is TRBJ1-3, with D uncertain. The material sequenced was peripheral blood, taken on day 0 of AZD1222 vaccination. The TCR sequence derives from an adult in good health. The CDR3 loop reads CASSLRAVGRKSGNTIYF. For the CDR3, the DNA is TGTGCCAGCAGCTTACGCGCGGTAGGGAGGAAATCTGGAAACACCATATATTTT.